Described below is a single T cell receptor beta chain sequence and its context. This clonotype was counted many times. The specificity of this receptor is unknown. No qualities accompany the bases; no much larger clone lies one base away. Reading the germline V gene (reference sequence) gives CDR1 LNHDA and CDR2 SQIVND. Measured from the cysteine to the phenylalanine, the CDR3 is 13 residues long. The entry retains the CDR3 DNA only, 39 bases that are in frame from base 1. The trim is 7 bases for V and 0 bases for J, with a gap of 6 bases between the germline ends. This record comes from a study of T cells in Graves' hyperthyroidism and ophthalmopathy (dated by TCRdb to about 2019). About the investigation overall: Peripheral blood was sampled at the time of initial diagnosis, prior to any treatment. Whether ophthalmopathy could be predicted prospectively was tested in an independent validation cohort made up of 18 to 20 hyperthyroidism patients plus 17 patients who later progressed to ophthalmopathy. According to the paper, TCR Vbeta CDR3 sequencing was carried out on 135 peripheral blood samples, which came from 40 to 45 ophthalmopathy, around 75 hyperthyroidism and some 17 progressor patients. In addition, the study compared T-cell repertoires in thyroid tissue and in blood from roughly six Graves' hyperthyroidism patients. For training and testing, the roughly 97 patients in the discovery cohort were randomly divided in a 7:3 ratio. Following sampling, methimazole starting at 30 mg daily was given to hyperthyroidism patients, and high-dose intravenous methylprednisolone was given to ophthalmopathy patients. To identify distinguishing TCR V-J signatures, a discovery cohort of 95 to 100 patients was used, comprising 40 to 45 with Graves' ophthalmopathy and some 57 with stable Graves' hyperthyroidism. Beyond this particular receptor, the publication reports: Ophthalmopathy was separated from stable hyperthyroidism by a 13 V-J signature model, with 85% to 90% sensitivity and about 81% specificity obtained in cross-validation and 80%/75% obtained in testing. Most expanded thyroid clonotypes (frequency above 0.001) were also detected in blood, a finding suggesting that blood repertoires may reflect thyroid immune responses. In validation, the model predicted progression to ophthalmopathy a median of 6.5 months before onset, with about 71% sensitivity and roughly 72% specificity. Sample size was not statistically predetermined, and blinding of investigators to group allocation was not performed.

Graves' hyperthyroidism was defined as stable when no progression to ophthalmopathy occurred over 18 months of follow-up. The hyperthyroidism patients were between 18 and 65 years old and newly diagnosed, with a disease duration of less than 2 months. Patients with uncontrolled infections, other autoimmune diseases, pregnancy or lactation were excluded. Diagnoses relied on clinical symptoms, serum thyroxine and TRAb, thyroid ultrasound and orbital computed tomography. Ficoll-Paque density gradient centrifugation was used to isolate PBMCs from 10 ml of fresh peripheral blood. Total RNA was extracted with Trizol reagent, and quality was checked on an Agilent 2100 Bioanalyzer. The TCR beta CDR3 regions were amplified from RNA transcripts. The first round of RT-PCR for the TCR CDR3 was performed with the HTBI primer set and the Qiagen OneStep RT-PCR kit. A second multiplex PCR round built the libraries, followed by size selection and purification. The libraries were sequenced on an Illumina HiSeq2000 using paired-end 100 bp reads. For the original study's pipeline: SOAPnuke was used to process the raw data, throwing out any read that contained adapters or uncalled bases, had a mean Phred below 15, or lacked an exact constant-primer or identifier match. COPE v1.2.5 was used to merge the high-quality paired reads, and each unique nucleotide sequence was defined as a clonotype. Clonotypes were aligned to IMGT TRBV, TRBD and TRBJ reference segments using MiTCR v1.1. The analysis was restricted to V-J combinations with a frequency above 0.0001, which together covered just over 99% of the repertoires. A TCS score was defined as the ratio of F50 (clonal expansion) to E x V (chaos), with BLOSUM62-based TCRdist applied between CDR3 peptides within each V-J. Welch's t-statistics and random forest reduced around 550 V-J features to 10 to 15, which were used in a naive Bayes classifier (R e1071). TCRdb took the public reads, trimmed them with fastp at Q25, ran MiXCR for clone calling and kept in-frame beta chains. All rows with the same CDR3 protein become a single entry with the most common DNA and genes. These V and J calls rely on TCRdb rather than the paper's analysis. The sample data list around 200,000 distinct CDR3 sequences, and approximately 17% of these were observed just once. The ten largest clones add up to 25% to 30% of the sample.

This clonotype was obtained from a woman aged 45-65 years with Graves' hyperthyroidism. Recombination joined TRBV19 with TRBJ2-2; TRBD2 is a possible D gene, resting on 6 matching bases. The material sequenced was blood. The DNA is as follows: TGTGCCAGTACGGGGGCGAACACCGGGGAGCTGTTTTTT. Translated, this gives CASTGANTGELFF.